This T cell receptor beta chain was obtained from a study of shared clonotypes between healthy human individuals. Whole-study context: Three CD4 naive, three CD4 memory, two CD8 naive and one CD8 memory plate were used per donor. General study results and limits: Large depth notwithstanding, sorted-subset sequencing proved incomplete by rarefaction. A reduction in generation probabilities was seen for non-shared clonotypes relative to those shared by all four donors.

This clone came up once. Its specificity is not known. Profiled with immunoSEQ multiplex PCR; TCRdb holds only in-frame clones, not every one. The data contain 2.3 million or so clones, 93% of them seen just once; the ten biggest clones take up 0.39%. Sequences were obtained from naive CD4+ T cells from PBMCs. Subset meaning: CD45RA+ positively selected. The sequence was collected from a man between 18 and 29 years old in good health. Some clones in this sample may be carry-over from other donors' samples.

CDR3 amino acids: CASSEYRGDQETQYF. CDR3 coding DNA: TGTGCCAGCAGTGAATATCGCGGTGACCAAGAGACCCAGTACTTC. The chain links TRBV25-1 to TRBJ2-5, with D unclear. V was cut by 0 bases and J by 0 bases, with 8 bases left in between. In germline, CDR1 is MGHDK, CDR2 SYGVNS. The CDR3 is 15 residues long.